Listed here are 14 T cell receptor beta chains from one sample, sequenced in a study of blood T cell repertoires in COVID-19 (dated by TCRdb to about 2020). The receptor library was made with the immunoSEQ multiplex PCR assay. In TCRdb, the immuneACCESS table is reduced to in-frame sequences with V and J assigned. These tables do not hold every clone; where another copy was compared, an unresolved V gene accounts for under half, and the others remain unexplained. For this sample there are about 100,000 clones; 90% appear just once. The ten largest clonotypes hold over 1.5% of the sample. Sample: peripheral blood. The receptors derive from a man aged 55 to 70 with acute or convalescent COVID-19.

This chain connects TRBV28 to TRBJ1-2; 7 nucleotides agree with TRBD1. J was trimmed by 1 base and V by 2 bases; bases with no gene match: 7. The CDR3 runs to 16 residues. The germline CDR1 and CDR2 sequences are MDHEN and SYDVKM. The DNA for the CDR3 is TGTGCCAGCAGTTTACTGGACAGGTACCATAACTATGGCTACACCTTC. Its protein product is CASSLLDRYHNYGYTF.

This sequence joins TRBV6-2 or TRBV6-3 and TRBJ1-1; 7 nucleotides align to TRBD1. This CDR3 is 15 amino acids long. V lost 4 bases, J lost 1 base, and 6 bases stayed unmatched. Germline V CDR1 and CDR2: MNHEY, SVGEGT. In DNA, the CDR3 is TGTGCCAGCAGTTCCAGACAGGGCGGGAACACTGAAGCTTTCTTT. Amino acid sequence: CASSSRQGGNTEAFF.

CDR3 nucleotides: TGTGCCAGCAGCTTAGAAGCTTTAGTGGACAGGGCACGCTACACCTTC. Translated, it gives CASSLEALVDRARYTF. The chain has TRBV7-9 and TRBJ1-2, with TRBD1 identical over 8 bases. The J segment lost 9 bases and the V segment lost 1 base, leaving 13 bases of the junction unmatched. CDR3 length: 16 amino acids. CDR1 and CDR2 (germline): SEHNR, FQNEAQ (reference sequence).

This clone showed up just once. The genes are TRBV5-8 and TRBJ1-2; a weak D match, TRBD1 (5 bases). Germline assignment: CDR1 SGHTS and CDR2 YDEGEE. Trimming took 4 bases from V and 5 from J, leaving 21 bases between them. The CDR3 runs 16 residues. The CDR3 sequence is CASSPNGGVPGYGYTF. The CDR3 region has the DNA TGTGCCAGCAGCCCTAACGGGGGTGTGCCTGGGTATGGCTACACCTTC.

The chain employs TRBV3-1 (or the pseudogene TRBV3-2) and TRBJ2-7, with D perhaps matching TRBD1 (6 bases). The germline gives CDR1 LGHDT, CDR2 YNNKEL (reference sequence). The V gene lost 10 bases and the J gene lost 1 base, with 14 bases spanning the gap. The CDR3 spans 13 residues. The CDR3 DNA sequence: TGTGCCACCCGAGACAGGAGATCCTACGAGCAGTACTTC. Protein sequence: CATRDRRSYEQYF.

The rearrangement joins TRBV19 to TRBJ1-5, with 7 bases identical to TRBD1. Germline trimming cut 7 bases from V and 4 bases from J; bases unmatched to any gene: 4. Germline V gives CDR1 LNHDA, CDR2 SQIVND (reference sequence). The CDR3 has 13 residues. CDR3 nucleotide sequence: TGTGCCAGTAATCAACAGGGGAATCAGCCCCAGCATTTT. It translates to CASNQQGNQPQHF.

The V call is TRBV18, the J call TRBJ2-7; 7 bases map to TRBD2. CDR1 is KGHSH and CDR2 is LQKENI in the germline V gene. The J segment lost 5 bases and the V segment lost 3 bases, leaving 13 bases of the junction unmatched. The length of the CDR3 is 16 residues. Written as DNA, the CDR3 is TGTGCCAGCTCACCCACCCCACTCTCTAGCGGCGACGAGCAGTACTTC. It encodes CASSPTPLSSGDEQYF.

CDR3 amino acids: CASSFPLGGGTKNIQYF. As DNA, the CDR3 is TGTGCCAGCAGTTTTCCTCTGGGAGGGGGGACCAAAAACATTCAGTACTTC. The rearrangement joins TRBV28 to TRBJ2-4, with D maybe TRBD2 (7 bases). The germline gives CDR1 MDHEN, CDR2 SYDVKM. V shed 3 bases and J shed 2 bases, with 17 bases lying between them. CDR3 length: 17 amino acids.

This clone was recorded only once. The V and J genes are TRBV5-1 and TRBJ2-5; TRBD2 matches 8 bases. Trimming removed 0 bases from V and 4 bases from J; junction bases left unmatched: 5. CDR3 length equals 15 residues. Germline CDR1 SGHRS, CDR2 YFSETQ. DNA of the CDR3: TGCGCCAGCAGCTTGGGAGCGGGAGTCGGAGAGACCCAGTACTTC. Translated: CASSLGAGVGETQYF.

Worth noting for this clone: The germline gene is not matched at one end of the junction; a read error may be the cause. The chain has TRBV6-2 or TRBV6-3 and TRBJ1-2, with 9 bases that match TRBD1. CDR1 and CDR2 from the germline V gene are MNHEY and SVGEGT. The CDR3 runs to 17 residues. This chain's CDR3 is CASSYSSQDRDRAFPSF. In DNA, the CDR3 is TGTGCCAGCAGTTACTCGAGTCAGGACCGGGACAGGGCTTTCCCCTCCTTC.

The chain has TRBV5-1 and TRBJ1-1; no firm D call. The ends were cut back, 0 bases at V and 8 bases at J, with 17 bases in the middle. The CDR3 is 15 amino acids. Germline V gene data show CDR1 as SGHRS and CDR2 as YFSETQ. CDR3 residues: CASSLESPTKTEAFF. The DNA for the CDR3 is TGCGCCAGCAGCTTGGAGTCCCCAACCAAAACAGAAGCTTTCTTT.

The CDR3: CASSVGSTGTDTQYF. In nucleotides, the CDR3 is TGTGCCAGCAGCGTGGGATCGACAGGCACAGATACGCAGTATTTT. The V gene is TRBV9, the J gene TRBJ2-3; TRBD1 is a possible D gene (5 bases). Trimming stripped 2 bases from V and 1 base from J, with 11 bases between. Germline V gene sequence: CDR1 SGDLS, CDR2 YYNGEE. The CDR3 extends over 15 amino acids. Full variable domain (rest looked up from reference TRBV9 and TRBJ2-3): DSGVTQTPKHLITATGQRVTLRCSPRSGDLSVYWYQQSLDQGLQFLIQYYNGEERAKGNILERFSAQQFPDLHSELNLSSLELGDSALYFCASSVGSTGTDTQYFGPGTRLTVL.

The chain employs TRBV6-5 and TRBJ1-5; the D gene is possibly TRBD1 (5 bases). Trimming cost V 5 bases and J 9 bases, with 14 bases left between them. Germline CDR1 is MNHEY and CDR2 is SVGAGI. CDR3 size: 13 residues. The CDR3 coding sequence is TGTGCCAGCAGTACGACAGACCAGGGGCCCCAGCATTTT. Encoded protein: CASSTTDQGPQHF.

This clone appeared a few times. This sequence joins TRBV3-1 (or the pseudogene TRBV3-2) and TRBJ2-7; TRBD2 might be the D (6 bases). The germline V and J ends were trimmed by 2 bases and 4 bases, with 15 bases remaining between them. Per the germline V gene, CDR1 is LGHDT and CDR2 is YNNKEL (reference sequence). The CDR3 contains 15 residues. The chain's CDR3 is CASSQMGGPGYEQYF. DNA of the CDR3: TGTGCCAGCAGCCAAATGGGGGGTCCTGGGTACGAGCAGTACTTC.